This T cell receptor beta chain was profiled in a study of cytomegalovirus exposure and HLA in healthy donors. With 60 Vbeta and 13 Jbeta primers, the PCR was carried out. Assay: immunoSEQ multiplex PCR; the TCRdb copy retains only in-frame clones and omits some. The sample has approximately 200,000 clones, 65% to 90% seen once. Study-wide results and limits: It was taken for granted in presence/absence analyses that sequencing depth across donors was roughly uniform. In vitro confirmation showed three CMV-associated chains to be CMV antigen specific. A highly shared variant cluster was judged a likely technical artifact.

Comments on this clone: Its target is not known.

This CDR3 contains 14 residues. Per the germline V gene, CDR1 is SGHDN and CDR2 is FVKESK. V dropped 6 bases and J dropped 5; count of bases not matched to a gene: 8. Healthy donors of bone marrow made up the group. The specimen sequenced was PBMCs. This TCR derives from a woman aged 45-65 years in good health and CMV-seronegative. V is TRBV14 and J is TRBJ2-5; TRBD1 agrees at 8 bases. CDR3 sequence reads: CASSLLGQVETQYF. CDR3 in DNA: TGTGCCAGCAGTCTCCTGGGACAGGTGGAGACCCAGTACTTC.